The 16 T cell receptor beta chains below all came from one sample that was sequenced in a study of blood T cell repertoires in COVID-19. Profiling relied on immunoSEQ multiplex PCR, and the TCRdb table lists in-frame clones only, not all of them. The profile shows approximately 440,000 clones, less than 95% of them singletons. Sequenced material: PBMCs or T cells enriched from blood (not recorded which). These receptors originate from a man younger than 35 who had recovered from COVID-19.

This chain joins TRBV5-1 and TRBJ1-1; tentative D call: TRBD1 (6 bases). Trimming removed 0 bases from V and 5 bases from J, with 17 bases in between. CDR3 length: 16 residues. Germline values: CDR1 SGHRS, CDR2 YFSETQ. The CDR3 here is CASSLVFDPGETEAFF. The CDR3 DNA follows: TGCGCCAGCAGCTTGGTTTTCGACCCAGGGGAAACTGAAGCTTTCTTT.

The V call is TRBV6-1, the J call TRBJ1-1, with a weak D call TRBD1 (5 bases). From germline, CDR1 is MNHNS and CDR2 SASEGT. Trimming removed 2 bases at V and 11 bases at J, with 15 bases between. CDR3 size: 13 residues. CDR3 in DNA: TGTGCCAGCAGTGAATGGGAAGGGGTGCGCGCTTTCTTT. It codes for CASSEWEGVRAFF.

V usage is TRBV30 and J usage is TRBJ1-1; D unclear. Germline assignment: CDR1 GTSNPN and CDR2 SVGIG (reference sequence). The germline V and J ends were trimmed by 1 base and 11 bases, with 20 bases remaining between them. This CDR3 region has 14 residues. CDR3 loop: CAWSALVGTPVAFF. In DNA, the CDR3 is TGTGCCTGGAGTGCCCTAGTAGGTACGCCCGTGGCTTTCTTT.

This clone was seen only once. The CDR3 loop reads CASSEFGRASTEAFF. CDR3 in DNA: TGTGCCAGCAGTGAATTTGGCAGGGCGAGCACTGAAGCTTTCTTT. V is TRBV6-1 and J is TRBJ1-1; TRBD1 is a possible D gene (5 bases). V was shortened by 2 bases and J by 4 bases, with 14 bases between the two germline ends. Germline lookup yields CDR1 MNHNS and CDR2 SASEGT. This CDR3 is built from 15 residues.

This chain joins TRBV2 and TRBJ2-5, with a possible D match to TRBD2 (5 bases). The CDR3 consists of 12 residues. Germline assignment: CDR1 SNHLY and CDR2 FYNNEI. V was shortened by 8 bases and J by 3 bases, with 10 bases between the two germline ends. The CDR3 DNA sequence: TGTGCCAGCTCGGCGGGTGAAGAGACCCAGTACTTC. Its protein product is CASSAGEETQYF.

J is TRBJ1-2 and V is TRBV5-6; TRBD1 aligns across 8 bases. CDR3 length equals 15 residues. Germline trimming cut 6 bases from V and 5 bases from J; bases unmatched to any gene: 12. Germline CDR1 reads SGHDT; CDR2 reads YYEEEE. The CDR3 nucleotides read TGTGCCAGCACCAGGGTAGCGGACAGGGAGTATGGCTACACCTTC. Translated, it gives CASTRVADREYGYTF.

Here the CDR3 DNA reads TGTGCCAGCAGCCGACACGGGGGGGGTAATTCACCCCTCCACTTT. It yields the protein CASSRHGGGNSPLHF. The chain joins TRBV5-8 to TRBJ1-6; weak D call: TRBD1 (5 bases). The CDR3 is 15 amino acids. Germline values: CDR1 SGHTS, CDR2 YDEGEE. Trimming cost V 4 bases and J 6 bases, with 14 bases left between them.

This clone was counted between two and nine times. The rearrangement links TRBV5-1 to TRBJ2-2, with D possibly being TRBD2 (6 bases). V lost 6 bases and J 7 bases, leaving 16 bases between the germline ends. This CDR3 region has 14 residues. Germline-derived CDR1 and CDR2 are SGHRS and YFSETQ. The CDR3 region has the DNA TGCGCCAGCACACCCGGGGGTAGTGGCGGGGAGCTGTTTTTT. This sequence encodes CASTPGGSGGELFF. The whole variable domain, filled in from reference TRBV5-1 and TRBJ2-2, reads KAGVTQTPRYLIKTRGQQVTLSCSPISGHRSVSWYQQTPGQGLQFLFEYFSETQRNKGNFPGRFSGRQFSNSRSEMNVSTLELGDSALYLCASTPGGSGGELFFGEGSRLTVL.

V gene TRBV6-5 combines with J gene TRBJ1-5; D perhaps matches TRBD1 (6 bases). The CDR3 loop spans 15 amino acids. Germline CDR1 reads MNHEY; CDR2 reads SVGAGI. The V gene lost 10 bases and the J gene lost 3 bases, with 19 bases spanning the gap. For the CDR3, the DNA is TGTGCCACCTCCGGGGGGCAGGTGTTCAATCAGCCCCAGCATTTT. Translated: CATSGGQVFNQPQHF.

Regarding this clone: The junction departs from the called germline gene at one end, perhaps through a read error. The CDR3 region is CASSPPTGQGFMDF. The DNA of the CDR3 is TGTGCCAGCTCACCACCGACGGGACAGGGTTTTATGGACTTC. This chain connects TRBV18 to TRBJ2-7, with TRBD1 matching 9 bases. This CDR3 has 14 amino acids. Germline assignment: CDR1 KGHSH and CDR2 LQKENI.

The chain carries TRBV7-3 and TRBJ2-1, with TRBD2 identical over 10 bases. Germline values: CDR1 SGHTA, CDR2 FQGTGA. This CDR3 is 16 amino acids long. V lost 2 bases and J lost 8; bases outside the gene matches: 9. DNA for the CDR3: TGTGCCAGCAGCTTACTGGCAGCGGGAGGGCCCGATGAGCAGTTCTTC. Translated: CASSLLAAGGPDEQFF.

V usage is TRBV6-5 and J usage is TRBJ1-2; D unclear. V was trimmed by 8 bases and J by 5 bases, leaving 12 bases between them. The CDR3 is 12 residues long. Germline V gene data show CDR1 as MNHEY and CDR2 as SVGAGI. The CDR3 sequence: CASWAGTYGYTF. The DNA of the CDR3 is TGTGCCAGCTGGGCAGGCACTTATGGCTACACCTTC.

V usage is TRBV19 and J usage is TRBJ1-2; a weak D match, TRBD1 (5 bases). CDR1 LNHDA and CDR2 SQIVND come from the germline V gene (reference sequence). This CDR3 has 14 residues. V was cut by 1 base and J by 6 bases, with 12 bases left in between. CDR3 protein: CASSIVGRANGYTF. The CDR3 DNA follows: TGTGCCAGTAGTATAGTAGGCAGGGCAAATGGCTACACCTTC.

The chain recombines TRBV5-1 with TRBJ2-7; 11 nucleotides align to TRBD2. With V trimmed by 4 bases and J by 3 bases, 9 bases remained unmatched. CDR3 length: 16 amino acids. In germline, CDR1 is SGHRS, CDR2 YFSETQ. CDR3: CASSLAASGGIYEQYF. As DNA, the CDR3 is TGCGCCAGCAGCCTGGCGGCTAGCGGGGGGATCTACGAGCAGTACTTC. The full variable domain, completed using reference TRBV5-1 and TRBJ2-7, is KAGVTQTPRYLIKTRGQQVTLSCSPISGHRSVSWYQQTPGQGLQFLFEYFSETQRNKGNFPGRFSGRQFSNSRSEMNVSTLELGDSALYLCASSLAASGGIYEQYFGPGTRLTVT.

A single count supports this clone. The chain uses TRBV7-3 and TRBJ2-1, with D perhaps TRBD2 (6 bases). V was pared by 5 bases and J by 4 bases, with 15 bases between. The V gene's germline CDR1 is SGHTA and CDR2 FQGTGA. This CDR3 has 15 residues. The CDR3 region has the DNA TGTGCCAGCAGCCCCACGGGGGACTCGTACAATGAGCAGTTCTTC. It codes for CASSPTGDSYNEQFF. Full variable domain (missing parts from reference TRBV7-3 and TRBJ2-1): GAGVSQTPSNKVTEKGKYVELRCDPISGHTALYWYRQSLGQGPEFLIYFQGTGAADDSGLPNDRFFAVRPEGSVSTLKIQRTERGDSAVYLCASSPTGDSYNEQFFGPGTRLTVL.

J is TRBJ1-6 and V is TRBV5-6; D is possibly TRBD1 (5 bases). Trimming pared 0 bases from V and 10 bases from J, leaving 20 bases between. CDR3 length equals 17 residues. Germline values: CDR1 SGHDT, CDR2 YYEEEE. The CDR3 DNA follows: TGTGCCAGCAGCTTGGATGGTAGGGCCAGGGCCGGGTCACCCCTCCACTTT. It codes for CASSLDGRARAGSPLHF.